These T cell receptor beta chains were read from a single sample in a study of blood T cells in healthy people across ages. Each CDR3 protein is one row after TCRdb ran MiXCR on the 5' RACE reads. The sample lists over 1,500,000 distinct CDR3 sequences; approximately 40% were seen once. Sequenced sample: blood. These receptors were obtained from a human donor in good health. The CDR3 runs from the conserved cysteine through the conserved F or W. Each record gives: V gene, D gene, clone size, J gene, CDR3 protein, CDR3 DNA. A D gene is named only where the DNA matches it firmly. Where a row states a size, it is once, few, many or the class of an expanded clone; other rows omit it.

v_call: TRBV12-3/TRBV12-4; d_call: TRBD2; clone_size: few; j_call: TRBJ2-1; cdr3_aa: CASTLRLAGVIDEQFF; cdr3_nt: TGTGCCAGCACCCTTAGACTAGCGGGGGTAATCGATGAGCAGTTCTTC
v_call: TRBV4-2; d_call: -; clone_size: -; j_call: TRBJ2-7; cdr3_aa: CASSQGLGQTGKNEQYF; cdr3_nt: TGTGCCAGCAGCCAAGGATTGGGGCAAACAGGGAAAAACGAGCAGTACTTC
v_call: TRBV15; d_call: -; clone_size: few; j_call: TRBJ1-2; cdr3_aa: CATSRDGNYGYTF; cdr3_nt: TGTGCCACCAGCAGAGATGGGAACTATGGCTACACCTTC
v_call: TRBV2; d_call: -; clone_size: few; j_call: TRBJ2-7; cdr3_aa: CASSASTYEQYF; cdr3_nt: TGTGCCAGCAGTGCGTCGACCTACGAGCAGTACTTC
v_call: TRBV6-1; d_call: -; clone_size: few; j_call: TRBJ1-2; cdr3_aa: CASSELTGSYTF; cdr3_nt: TGTGCCAGCAGTGAATTGACAGGTTCCTACACCTTC
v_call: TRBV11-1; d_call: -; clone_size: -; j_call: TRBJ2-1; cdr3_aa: CASSLPYYNEQFF; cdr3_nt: TGTGCCAGCAGCTTACCATATTACAATGAGCAGTTCTTC
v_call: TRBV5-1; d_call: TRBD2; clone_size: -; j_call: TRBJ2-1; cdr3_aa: CASSWATWEGEQFF; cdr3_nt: TGCGCCAGCAGCTGGGCTACGTGGGAGGGTGAGCAGTTCTTC
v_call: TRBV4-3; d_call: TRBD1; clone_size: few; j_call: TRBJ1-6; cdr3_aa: CASSQDRDSNSPLHF; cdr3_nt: TGCGCCAGCAGCCAAGATCGGGACAGTAATTCACCCCTCCACTTT
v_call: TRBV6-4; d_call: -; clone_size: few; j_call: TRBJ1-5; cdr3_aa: CASPWSNQPQHF; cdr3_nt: TGTGCGAGTCCCTGGAGCAATCAGCCCCAGCATTTT
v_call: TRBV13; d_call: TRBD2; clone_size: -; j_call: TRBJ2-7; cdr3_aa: CASSWYGGSSYEQYF; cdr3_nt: TGTGCCAGCAGCTGGTACGGGGGGAGCTCCTACGAGCAGTACTTC
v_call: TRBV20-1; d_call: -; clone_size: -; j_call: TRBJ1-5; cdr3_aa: CSARRGETDHQPQHF; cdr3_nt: TGCAGTGCTAGGAGAGGGGAGACAGATCATCAGCCCCAGCATTTT
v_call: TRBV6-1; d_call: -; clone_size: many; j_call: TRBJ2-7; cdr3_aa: CASSESGLYEQYF; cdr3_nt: TGTGCCAGCAGTGAATCCGGTCTTTACGAGCAGTACTTC
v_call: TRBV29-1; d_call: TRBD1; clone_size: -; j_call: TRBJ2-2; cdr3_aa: CSVADRGRTGELFF; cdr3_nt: TGCAGCGTAGCGGACAGGGGGCGAACCGGGGAGCTGTTTTTT
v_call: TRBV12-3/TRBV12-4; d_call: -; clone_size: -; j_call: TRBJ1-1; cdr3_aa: CASSPDSLGTEAFF; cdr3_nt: TGTGCCAGCAGTCCCGACAGTTTGGGCACTGAAGCTTTCTTT
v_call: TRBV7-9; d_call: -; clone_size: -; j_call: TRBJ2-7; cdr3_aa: CASSLALGGTREIYEQYF; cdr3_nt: TGTGCCAGCAGCTTAGCGTTAGGCGGGACAAGGGAGATCTACGAGCAGTACTTC
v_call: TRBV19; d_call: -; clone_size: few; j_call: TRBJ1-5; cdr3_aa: CAGGGQPQHF; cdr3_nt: TGTGCCGGAGGGGGACAGCCCCAGCATTTT
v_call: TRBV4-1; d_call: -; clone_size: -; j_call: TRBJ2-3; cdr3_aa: CASSQEGPGGTDTQYF; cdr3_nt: TGCGCCAGCAGCCAAGAGGGCCCCGGGGGCACAGATACGCAGTATTTT
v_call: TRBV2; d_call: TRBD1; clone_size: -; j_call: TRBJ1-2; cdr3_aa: CASSIGTGLYGYTF; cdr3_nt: TGTGCCAGCAGCATCGGGACAGGACTCTATGGCTACACCTTC
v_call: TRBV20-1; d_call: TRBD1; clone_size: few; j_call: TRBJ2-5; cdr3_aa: CSAKGTGRETQYF; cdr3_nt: TGCAGTGCCAAAGGGACAGGTCGAGAGACCCAGTACTTC
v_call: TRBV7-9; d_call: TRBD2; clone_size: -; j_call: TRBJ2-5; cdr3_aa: CASSIGLALQETQYF; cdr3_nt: TGTGCCAGCAGCATTGGACTAGCCCTCCAAGAGACCCAGTACTTC
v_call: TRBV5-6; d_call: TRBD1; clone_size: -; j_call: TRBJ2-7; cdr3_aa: CASSFRDRAFYEQYF; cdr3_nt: TGTGCCAGCAGCTTCCGGGACAGGGCTTTCTACGAGCAGTACTTC
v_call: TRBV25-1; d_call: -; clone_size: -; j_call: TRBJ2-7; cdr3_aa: CASSPRAGPYEQYF; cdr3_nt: TGTGCCAGCAGTCCCAGGGCGGGACCCTACGAGCAGTACTTC
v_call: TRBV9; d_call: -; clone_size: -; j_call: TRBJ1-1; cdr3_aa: CASSVVSRINTEAFF; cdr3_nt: TGTGCCAGCAGCGTAGTGTCCAGGATTAACACTGAAGCTTTCTTT
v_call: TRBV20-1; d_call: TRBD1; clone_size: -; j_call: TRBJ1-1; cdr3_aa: CSASGTGEYSDTEAFF; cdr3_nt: TGCAGTGCTTCCGGGACAGGGGAATATTCGGACACTGAAGCTTTCTTT
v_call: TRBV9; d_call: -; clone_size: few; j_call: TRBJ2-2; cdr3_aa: CASSVAERGTGELFF; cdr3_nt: TGTGCCAGCAGCGTAGCTGAAAGGGGAACCGGGGAGCTGTTTTTT
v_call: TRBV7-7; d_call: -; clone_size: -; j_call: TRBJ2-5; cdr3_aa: CASSLAYNDGETQYF; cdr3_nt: TGTGCTAGCAGCTTGGCTTACAATGACGGGGAGACCCAGTACTTC
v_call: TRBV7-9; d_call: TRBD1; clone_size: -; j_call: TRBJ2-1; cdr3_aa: CASSIGQARATNEQFF; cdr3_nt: TGTGCCAGCAGCATCGGACAGGCAAGGGCAACTAATGAGCAGTTCTTC
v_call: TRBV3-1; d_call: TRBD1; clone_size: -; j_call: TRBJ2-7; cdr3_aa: CASSTPGQGVYEQYF; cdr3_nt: TGTGCCAGCAGCACCCCGGGACAGGGGGTTTACGAGCAGTACTTC
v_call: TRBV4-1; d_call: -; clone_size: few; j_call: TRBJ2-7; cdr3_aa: CASSQEVFSSYEQYF; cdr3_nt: TGCGCCAGCAGCCAAGAGGTCTTTAGCTCCTACGAGCAGTACTTC
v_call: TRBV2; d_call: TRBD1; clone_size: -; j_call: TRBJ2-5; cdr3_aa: CASSEQGTATQETQYF; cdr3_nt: TGTGCCAGCAGTGAGCAAGGGACAGCGACTCAAGAGACCCAGTACTTC
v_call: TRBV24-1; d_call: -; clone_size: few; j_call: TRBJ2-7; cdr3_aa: CATSVRSDRGSYEQYF; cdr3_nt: TGTGCCACCAGTGTACGGAGCGACCGCGGCTCCTACGAGCAGTACTTC
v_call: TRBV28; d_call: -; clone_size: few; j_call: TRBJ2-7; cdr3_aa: CASSLGFQGSEQYF; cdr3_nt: TGTGCCAGCAGTTTAGGGTTTCAGGGCTCAGAGCAGTACTTC
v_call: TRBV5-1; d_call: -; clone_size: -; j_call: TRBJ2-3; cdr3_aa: CASLSTTGSTDTQYF; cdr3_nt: TGCGCCAGCCTTTCCACTACCGGGAGCACAGATACGCAGTATTTT
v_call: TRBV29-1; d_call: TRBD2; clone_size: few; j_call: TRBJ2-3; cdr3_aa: CSVHLAGGPGDTQYF; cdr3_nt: TGCAGCGTCCATTTAGCGGGGGGGCCCGGAGATACGCAGTATTTT
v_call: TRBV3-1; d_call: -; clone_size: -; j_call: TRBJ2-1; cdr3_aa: CASSGLLYNEQFF; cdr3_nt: TGTGCCAGCAGCGGCCTCCTTTACAATGAGCAGTTCTTC
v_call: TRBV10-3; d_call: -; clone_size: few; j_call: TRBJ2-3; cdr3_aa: CAGGDTRADTQYF; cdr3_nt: TGTGCCGGAGGGGACACCCGGGCCGATACGCAGTATTTT
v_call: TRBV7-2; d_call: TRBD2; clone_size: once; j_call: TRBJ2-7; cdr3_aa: CASSLGILSGGAYEQYF; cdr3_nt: TGTGCCAGCAGCTTAGGAATCCTGAGCGGGGGGGCCTACGAGCAGTACTTC
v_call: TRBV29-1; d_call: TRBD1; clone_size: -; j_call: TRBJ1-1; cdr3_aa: CSASFHRDSEAFF; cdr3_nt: TGCAGCGCTTCCTTTCACCGGGACAGCGAAGCTTTCTTT
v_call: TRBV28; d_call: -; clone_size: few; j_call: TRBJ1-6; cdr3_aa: CASSRPQDLNNSPLHF; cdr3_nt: TGTGCCAGCTCCCGGCCACAAGACTTGAATAATTCACCCCTCCACTTT
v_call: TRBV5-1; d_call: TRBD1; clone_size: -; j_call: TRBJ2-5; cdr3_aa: CASSLPRGRETQYF; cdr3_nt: TGCGCCAGCAGCTTACCCAGGGGGCGAGAGACCCAGTACTTC
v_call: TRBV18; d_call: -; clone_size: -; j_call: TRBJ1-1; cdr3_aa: CASSPQPVMNTEAFF; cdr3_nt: TGTGCCAGCTCACCACAACCGGTTATGAACACTGAAGCTTTCTTT